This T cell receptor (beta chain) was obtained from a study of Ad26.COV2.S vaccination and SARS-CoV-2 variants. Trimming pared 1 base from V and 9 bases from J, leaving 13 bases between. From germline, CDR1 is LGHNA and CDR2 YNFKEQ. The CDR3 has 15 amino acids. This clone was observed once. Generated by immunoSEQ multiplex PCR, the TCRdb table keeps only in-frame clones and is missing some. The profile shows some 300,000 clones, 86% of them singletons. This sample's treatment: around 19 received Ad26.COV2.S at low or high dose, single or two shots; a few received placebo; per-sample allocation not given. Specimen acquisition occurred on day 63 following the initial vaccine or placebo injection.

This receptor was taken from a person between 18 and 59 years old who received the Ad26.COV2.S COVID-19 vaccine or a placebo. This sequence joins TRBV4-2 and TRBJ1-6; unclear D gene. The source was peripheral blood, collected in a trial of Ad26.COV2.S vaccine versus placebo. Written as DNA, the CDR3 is TGTGCCAGCAGCCAAGTCAACGATGACCGTTCACCCCTCCACTTT. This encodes CASSQVNDDRSPLHF.